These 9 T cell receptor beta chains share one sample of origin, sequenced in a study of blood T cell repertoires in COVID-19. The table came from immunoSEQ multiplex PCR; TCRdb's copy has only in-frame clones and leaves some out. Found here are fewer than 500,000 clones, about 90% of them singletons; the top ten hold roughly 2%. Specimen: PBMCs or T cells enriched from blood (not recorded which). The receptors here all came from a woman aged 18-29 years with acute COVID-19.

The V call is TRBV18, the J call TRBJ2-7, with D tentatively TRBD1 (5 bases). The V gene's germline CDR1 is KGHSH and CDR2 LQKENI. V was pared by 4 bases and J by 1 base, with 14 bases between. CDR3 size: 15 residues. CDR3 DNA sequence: TGTGCCAGCTCACATGTCAGGGAAGGGTCCTACGAGCAGTACTTC. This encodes CASSHVREGSYEQYF. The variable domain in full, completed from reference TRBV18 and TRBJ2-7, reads NAGVMQNPRHLVRRRGQEARLRCSPMKGHSHVYWYRQLPEEGLKFMVYLQKENIIDESGMPKERFSAEFPKEGPSILRIQQVVRGDSAAYFCASSHVREGSYEQYFGPGTRLTVT.

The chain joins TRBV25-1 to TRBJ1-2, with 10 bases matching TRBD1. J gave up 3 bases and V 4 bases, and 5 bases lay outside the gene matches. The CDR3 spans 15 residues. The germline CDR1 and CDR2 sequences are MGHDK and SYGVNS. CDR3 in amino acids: CASSAPGTGDYGYTF. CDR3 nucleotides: TGTGCCAGCAGTGCGCCCGGGACAGGGGACTATGGCTACACCTTC.

CDR3 sequence (DNA): TGCGCCAGCAGTGAGTCGGGAGAGGGCGAAGCTTTCTTT. This codes for CASSESGEGEAFF. This sequence joins TRBV10-1 and TRBJ1-1; D not certain. CDR1 is WNHNN, CDR2 SYGVQD, per germline (reference sequence). V was trimmed by 0 bases and J by 8 bases, leaving 10 bases between them. The CDR3 contains 13 residues.

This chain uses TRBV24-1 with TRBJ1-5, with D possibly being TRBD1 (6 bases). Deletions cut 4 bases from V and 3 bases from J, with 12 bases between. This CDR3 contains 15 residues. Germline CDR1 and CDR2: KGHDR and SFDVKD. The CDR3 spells CATSDQTGLNQPQHF. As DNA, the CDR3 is TGTGCCACCAGTGACCAAACAGGGCTCAATCAGCCCCAGCATTTT.

The CDR3 DNA reads TGTGCCAGCATCCCTACACTAGCGGGAGGAGATGAGCAGTTCTTC. Translating gives CASIPTLAGGDEQFF. The genes are TRBV6-5 and TRBJ2-1; TRBD2 matches 12 bases. Germline V gene sequence: CDR1 MNHEY, CDR2 SVGAGI. The J segment lost 8 bases and the V segment lost 7 bases, leaving 9 bases of the junction unmatched. The CDR3 contains 15 residues.

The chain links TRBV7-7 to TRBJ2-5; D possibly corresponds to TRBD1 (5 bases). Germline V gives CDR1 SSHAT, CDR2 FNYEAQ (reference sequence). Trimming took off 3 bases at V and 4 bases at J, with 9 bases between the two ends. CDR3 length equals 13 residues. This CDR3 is CASSLGRRETQYF. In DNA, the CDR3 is TGTGCCAGCAGCTTGGGGCGGAGAGAGACCCAGTACTTC.

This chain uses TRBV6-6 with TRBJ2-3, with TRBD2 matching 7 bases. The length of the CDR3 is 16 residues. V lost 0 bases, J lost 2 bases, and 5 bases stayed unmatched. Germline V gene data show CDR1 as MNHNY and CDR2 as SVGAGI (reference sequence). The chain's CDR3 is CASSYSSGRVTDTQYF. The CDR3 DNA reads TGTGCCAGCAGTTACTCTAGCGGGCGGGTCACAGATACGCAGTATTTT.

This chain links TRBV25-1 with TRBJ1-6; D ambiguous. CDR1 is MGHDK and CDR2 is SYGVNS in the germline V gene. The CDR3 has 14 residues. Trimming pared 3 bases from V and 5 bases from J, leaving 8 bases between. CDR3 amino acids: CASSEWLDNSPLHF. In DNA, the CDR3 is TGTGCCAGCAGTGAGTGGCTCGATAATTCACCCCTCCACTTT.

In DNA form, the CDR3 reads TGTGCCAGCAGCTTGGGGACTAGCGGGAGTCAAGATACGCAGTATTTT. Amino acid sequence: CASSLGTSGSQDTQYF. The chain uses TRBV7-2 and TRBJ2-3, with TRBD2 matching over 14 bases. The V segment lost 3 bases and the J segment 5 bases; nucleotides outside the gene matches: 4. Germline V CDR1 and CDR2: SGHTA, FQGNSA. This CDR3 region has 16 residues.